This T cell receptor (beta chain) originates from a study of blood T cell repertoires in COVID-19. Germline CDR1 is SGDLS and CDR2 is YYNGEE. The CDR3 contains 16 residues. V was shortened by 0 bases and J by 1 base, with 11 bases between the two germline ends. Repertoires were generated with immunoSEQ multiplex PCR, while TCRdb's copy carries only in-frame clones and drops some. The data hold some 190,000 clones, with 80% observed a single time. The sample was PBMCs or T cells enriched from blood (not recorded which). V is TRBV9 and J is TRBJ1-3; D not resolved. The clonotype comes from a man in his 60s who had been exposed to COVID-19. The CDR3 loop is CASSVGSRRSGNTIYF. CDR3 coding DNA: TGTGCCAGCAGCGTAGGGTCGAGGAGATCTGGAAACACCATATATTTT.